This TCR beta chain was identified in a study of blood T cells in healthy people across ages. Primers used in a second PCR of roughly 7 to 11 cycles were a sample-barcoded 5' primer and a J-beta primer mix. TCRdb ran MiXCR on the 5' RACE reads and lists one entry per CDR3 protein. The profile shows roughly 800,000 distinct CDR3 sequences, 55% to 75% of them singletons. Study-wide points: Strongly correlated with naive T cell percentage was TCR beta diversity.

Each donor supplied roughly 9.2 milliliters of peripheral blood. Turning to this clonotype: What it binds is unknown.

Trimming removed 0 bases from V and 2 bases from J, with 14 bases in between. Germline CDR1 reads LGHDT; CDR2 reads YNNKEL (reference sequence). This CDR3 comprises 16 residues. The material sequenced was blood. The chain has TRBV3-1 and TRBJ2-7; a weak D match, TRBD2 (5 bases). This TCR derives from a man aged 25-45 years in good health. The CDR3 sequence is CASSQEGTPGAYEQYF. The CDR3 DNA reads as TGTGCCAGCAGCCAAGAGGGTACTCCCGGGGCCTACGAGCAGTACTTC.